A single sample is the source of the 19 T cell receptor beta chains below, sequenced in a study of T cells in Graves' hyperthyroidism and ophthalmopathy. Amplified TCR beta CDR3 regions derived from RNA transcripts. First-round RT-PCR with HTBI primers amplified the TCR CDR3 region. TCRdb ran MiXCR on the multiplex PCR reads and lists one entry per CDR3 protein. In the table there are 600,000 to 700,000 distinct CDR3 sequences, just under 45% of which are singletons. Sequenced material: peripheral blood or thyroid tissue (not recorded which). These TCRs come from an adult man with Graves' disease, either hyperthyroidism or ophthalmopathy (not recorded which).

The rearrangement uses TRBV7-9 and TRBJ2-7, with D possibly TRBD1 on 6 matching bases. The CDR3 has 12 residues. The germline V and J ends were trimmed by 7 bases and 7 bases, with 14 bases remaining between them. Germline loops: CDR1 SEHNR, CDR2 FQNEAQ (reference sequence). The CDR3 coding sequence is TGTGCCAGCACCCAAACAGGGATTGAGCAGTACTTC. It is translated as CASTQTGIEQYF.

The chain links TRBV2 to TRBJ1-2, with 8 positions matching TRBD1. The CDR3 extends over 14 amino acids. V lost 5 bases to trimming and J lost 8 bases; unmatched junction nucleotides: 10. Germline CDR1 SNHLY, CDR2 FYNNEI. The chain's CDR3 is CASSKDRAAAGYTF. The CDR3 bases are TGTGCCAGCAGTAAGGACAGGGCGGCCGCGGGCTACACCTTC.

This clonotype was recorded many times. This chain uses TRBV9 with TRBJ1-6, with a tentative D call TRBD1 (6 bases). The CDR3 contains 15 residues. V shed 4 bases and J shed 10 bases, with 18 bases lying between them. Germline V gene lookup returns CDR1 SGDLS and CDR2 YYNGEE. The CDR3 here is CASSQGHPSKSPLHF. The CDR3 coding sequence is TGTGCCAGCAGCCAGGGACACCCGTCCAAATCACCCCTCCACTTT.

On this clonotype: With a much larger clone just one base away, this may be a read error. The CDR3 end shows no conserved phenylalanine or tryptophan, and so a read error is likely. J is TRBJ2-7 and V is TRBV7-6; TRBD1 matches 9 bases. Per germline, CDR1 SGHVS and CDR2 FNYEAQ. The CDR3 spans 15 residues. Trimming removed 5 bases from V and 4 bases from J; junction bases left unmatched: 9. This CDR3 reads CASSPSGTGLYEQYS. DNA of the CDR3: TGTGCCAGCAGCCCGTCCGGGACAGGGTTGTACGAGCAGTACTCC.

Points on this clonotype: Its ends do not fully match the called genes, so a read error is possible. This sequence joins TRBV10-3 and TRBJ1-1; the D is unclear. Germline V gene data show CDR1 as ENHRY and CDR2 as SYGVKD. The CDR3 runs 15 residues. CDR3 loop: CVISLEGRTNTEAFF. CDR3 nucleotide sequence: TGTGTCATCAGCTTGGAGGGTCGGACGAACACTGAAGCTTTCTTT.

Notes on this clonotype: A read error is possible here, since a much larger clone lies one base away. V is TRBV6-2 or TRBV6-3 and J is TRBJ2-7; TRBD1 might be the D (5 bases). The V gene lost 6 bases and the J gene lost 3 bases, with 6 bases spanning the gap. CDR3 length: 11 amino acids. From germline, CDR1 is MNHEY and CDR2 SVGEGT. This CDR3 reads CASRDNYEQYF. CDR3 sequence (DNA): TGTGCCAGCAGGGACAACTACGAGCAGTACTTC.

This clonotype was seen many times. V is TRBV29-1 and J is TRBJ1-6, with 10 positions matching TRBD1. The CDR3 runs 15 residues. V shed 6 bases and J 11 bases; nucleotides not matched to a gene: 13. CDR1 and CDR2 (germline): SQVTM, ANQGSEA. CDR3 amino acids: CSVTDRGRRKTPLHF. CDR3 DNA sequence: TGCAGCGTGACCGACAGGGGGCGAAGGAAAACACCCCTCCACTTT.

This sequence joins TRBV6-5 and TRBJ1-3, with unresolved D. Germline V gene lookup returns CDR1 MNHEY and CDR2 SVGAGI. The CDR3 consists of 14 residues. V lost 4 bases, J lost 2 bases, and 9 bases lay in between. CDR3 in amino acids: CASSFGAAGNTIYF. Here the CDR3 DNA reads TGTGCCAGCAGTTTTGGCGCCGCTGGAAACACCATATATTTT.

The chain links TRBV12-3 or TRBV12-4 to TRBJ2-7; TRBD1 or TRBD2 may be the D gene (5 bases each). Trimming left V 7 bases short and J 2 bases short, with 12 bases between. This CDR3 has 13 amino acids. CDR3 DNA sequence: TGTGCCAGCACCCGGGACGGGCCCTACGAGCAGTACTTC. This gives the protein CASTRDGPYEQYF.

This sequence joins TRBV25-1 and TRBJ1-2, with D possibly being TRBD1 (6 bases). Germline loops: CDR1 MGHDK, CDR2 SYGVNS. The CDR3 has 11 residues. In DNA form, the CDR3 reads TGTGACCTACAGGGAAACTATGGCTACACCTTC. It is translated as CDLQGNYGYTF.

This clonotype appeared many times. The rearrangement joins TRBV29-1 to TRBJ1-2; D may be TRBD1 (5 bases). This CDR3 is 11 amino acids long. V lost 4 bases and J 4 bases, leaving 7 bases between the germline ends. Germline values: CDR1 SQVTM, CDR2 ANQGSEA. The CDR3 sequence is CSVVRGYGYTF. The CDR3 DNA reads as TGCAGCGTTGTGAGGGGCTATGGCTACACCTTC.

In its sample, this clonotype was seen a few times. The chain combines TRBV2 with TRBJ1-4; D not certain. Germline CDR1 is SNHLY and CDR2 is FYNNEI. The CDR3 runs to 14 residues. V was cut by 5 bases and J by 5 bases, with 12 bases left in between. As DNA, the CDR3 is TGTGCCAGCAGTTACGCAAGAATCAATGAAAAACTGTTTTTT. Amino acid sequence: CASSYARINEKLFF. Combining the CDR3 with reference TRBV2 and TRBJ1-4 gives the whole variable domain EPEVTQTPSHQVTQMGQEVILRCVPISNHLYFYWYRQILGQKVEFLVSFYNNEISEKSEIFDDQFSVERPDGSNFTLKIRSTKLEDSAMYFCASSYARINEKLFFGSGTQLSVL.

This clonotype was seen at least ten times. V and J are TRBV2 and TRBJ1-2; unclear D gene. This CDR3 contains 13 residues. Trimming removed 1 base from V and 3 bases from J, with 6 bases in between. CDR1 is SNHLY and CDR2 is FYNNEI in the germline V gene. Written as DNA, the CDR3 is TGTGCCAGCAGTGAAGGAGGATACTATGGCTACACCTTC. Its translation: CASSEGGYYGYTF.

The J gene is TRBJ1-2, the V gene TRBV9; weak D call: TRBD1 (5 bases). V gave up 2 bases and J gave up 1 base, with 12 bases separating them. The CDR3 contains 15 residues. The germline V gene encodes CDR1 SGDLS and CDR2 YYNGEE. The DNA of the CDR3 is TGTGCCAGCAGCGTTGAAGAGGGGTTTAACTATGGCTACACCTTC. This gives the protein CASSVEEGFNYGYTF.

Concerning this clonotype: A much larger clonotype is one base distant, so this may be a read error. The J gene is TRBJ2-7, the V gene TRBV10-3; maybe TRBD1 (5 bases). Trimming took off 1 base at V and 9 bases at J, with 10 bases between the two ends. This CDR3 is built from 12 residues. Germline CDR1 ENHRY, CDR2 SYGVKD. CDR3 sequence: CAISELGEGQYF. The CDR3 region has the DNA TGTGCCATCAGTGAGTTAGGGGAAGGGCAGTACTTC.

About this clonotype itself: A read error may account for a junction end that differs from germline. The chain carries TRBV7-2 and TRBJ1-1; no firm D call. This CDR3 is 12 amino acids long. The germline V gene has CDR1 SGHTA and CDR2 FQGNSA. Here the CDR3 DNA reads TGTGCCAGCAGCTGGAGGACCGCTGAGGCTTTCTTT. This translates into CASSWRTAEAFF.

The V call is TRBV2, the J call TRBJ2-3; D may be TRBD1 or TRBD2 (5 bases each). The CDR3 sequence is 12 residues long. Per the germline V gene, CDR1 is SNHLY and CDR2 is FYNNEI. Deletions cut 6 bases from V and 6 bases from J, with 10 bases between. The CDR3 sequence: CASRGERDTQYF. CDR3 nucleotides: TGTGCCAGCAGGGGGGAACGTGATACGCAGTATTTT.

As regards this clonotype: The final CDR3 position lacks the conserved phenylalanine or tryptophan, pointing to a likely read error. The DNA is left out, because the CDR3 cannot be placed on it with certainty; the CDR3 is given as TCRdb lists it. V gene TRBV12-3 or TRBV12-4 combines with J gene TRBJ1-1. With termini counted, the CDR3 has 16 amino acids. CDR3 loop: CASSLGTGSMNTEAFL.

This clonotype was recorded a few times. The CDR3 reads CASSVSAGPTEAFF. CDR3 DNA: TGTGCCAGCAGCGTATCGGCAGGGCCTACTGAAGCTTTCTTT. The genes are TRBV9 and TRBJ1-1, with D maybe TRBD1 (5 bases). The V gene lost 1 base and the J gene lost 5 bases, with 12 bases spanning the gap. In germline, CDR1 is SGDLS, CDR2 YYNGEE. The CDR3 contains 14 residues.